This TCR beta chain derives from a study of cytomegalovirus exposure and HLA in healthy donors. Study overall: Of all 400 or so donors who were genotyped, 70% to 85% belonged to the Caucasian-associated ancestry cluster.

Notes on the study in general: There was a cluster of highly shared sequence variants that was likely a sequencing artifact.

V was shortened by 3 bases and J by 8 bases, with 11 bases between the two germline ends. The CDR3 is made up of 13 amino acids. The V gene's germline CDR1 is SGHTA and CDR2 FQGNSA. PCR used 60 Vbeta primers and 13 Jbeta primers. TCRdb's copy holds only in-frame clones and misses some; the assay was immunoSEQ multiplex PCR. The profile shows about 130,000 clones, approximately 75% of them singletons. A note on this clone: Its antigen is not identified.

Sequencing input: PBMCs. The clonotype was recovered from a woman in her 50s in good health and CMV-seronegative. The chain couples TRBV7-2 to TRBJ1-5, with unresolved D. The CDR3 DNA follows: TGTGCCAGCAGCTTGCTGGTCTCGGAGCCCCAGCATTTT. The encoded protein is CASSLLVSEPQHF.